This T cell receptor beta chain derives from a study of T cell responses to AZD1222 COVID-19 vaccine. Across the study: Second doses that came at about 4 or about 12 weeks were put together. Study outcomes and limitations: In the spike-specific TCR repertoire, nearly half reportedly target unmutated variant regions.

Method: immunoSEQ multiplex PCR; TCRdb's copy keeps in-frame clones and lacks some. The table has approximately 90,000 clones, around 90% seen once. A word on this clone: Its antigen is still unknown.

Germline V CDR1 and CDR2: MDHEN, SYDVKM. The CDR3 sequence is 16 residues long. Trimming took off 5 bases at V and 15 bases at J, with 29 bases between the two ends. The TCR originated in an adult in good health. This specimen was peripheral blood, taken on day 0 of AZD1222 vaccination. The rearrangement joins TRBV28 to TRBJ1-5; D is undetermined. In DNA form, the CDR3 reads TGTGCCAGCAGTCCCTACGGGTTCCAGAACAAACTTACGGGGCATTTT. Translation gives CASSPYGFQNKLTGHF. Full variable domain (remainder filled in from reference TRBV28 and TRBJ1-5): DVKVTQSSRYLVKRTGEKVFLECVQDMDHENMFWYRQDPGLGLRLIYFSYDVKMKEKGDIPEGYSVSREKKERFSLILESASTNQTSMYLCASSPYGFQNKLTGHFGDGTRLSIL.